The clone carrying this T cell receptor (beta chain) has just a few counts. TCRdb used MiXCR to reprocess the 5' RACE reads, holding one entry per CDR3 protein. Of some 500,000 distinct CDR3 sequences in the sample, roughly 13% are singletons; the top ten hold around an eighth. This specimen belongs to a study of T cells after yellow fever vaccination. CDR1 and CDR2 from the germline V gene are LGHNA and YSLEER. The CDR3 consists of 17 residues. The junction had 10 bases not matched to a gene; V was cut back by 0 bases and J by 4 bases. This sequence was found in a man younger than 45 who received the YFV17D yellow fever vaccine. The chain couples TRBV4-3 to TRBJ2-5; TRBD2 matches 8 bases. Sequences were derived from PBMCs, sampled on the day of the yellow fever booster vaccination. The CDR3 sequence: CASSQEWRSGSRETQYF. For the CDR3, the DNA is TGCGCCAGCAGCCAAGAATGGCGGAGCGGGAGTCGAGAGACCCAGTACTTC.